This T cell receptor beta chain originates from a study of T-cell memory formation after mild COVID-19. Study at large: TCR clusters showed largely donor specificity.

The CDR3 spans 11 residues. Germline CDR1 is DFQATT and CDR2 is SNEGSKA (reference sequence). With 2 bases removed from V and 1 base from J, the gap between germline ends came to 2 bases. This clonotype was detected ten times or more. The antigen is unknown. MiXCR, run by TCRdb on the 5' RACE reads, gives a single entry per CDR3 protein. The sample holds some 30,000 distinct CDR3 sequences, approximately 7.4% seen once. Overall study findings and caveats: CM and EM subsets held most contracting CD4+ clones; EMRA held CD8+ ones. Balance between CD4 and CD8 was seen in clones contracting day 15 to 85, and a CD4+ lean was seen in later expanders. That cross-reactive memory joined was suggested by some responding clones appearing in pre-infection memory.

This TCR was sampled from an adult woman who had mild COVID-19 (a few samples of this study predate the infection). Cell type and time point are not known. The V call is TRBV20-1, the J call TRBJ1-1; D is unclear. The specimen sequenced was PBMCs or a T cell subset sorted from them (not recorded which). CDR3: CSARQNTEAFF. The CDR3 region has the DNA TGCAGTGCTAGACAGAACACTGAAGCTTTCTTT.